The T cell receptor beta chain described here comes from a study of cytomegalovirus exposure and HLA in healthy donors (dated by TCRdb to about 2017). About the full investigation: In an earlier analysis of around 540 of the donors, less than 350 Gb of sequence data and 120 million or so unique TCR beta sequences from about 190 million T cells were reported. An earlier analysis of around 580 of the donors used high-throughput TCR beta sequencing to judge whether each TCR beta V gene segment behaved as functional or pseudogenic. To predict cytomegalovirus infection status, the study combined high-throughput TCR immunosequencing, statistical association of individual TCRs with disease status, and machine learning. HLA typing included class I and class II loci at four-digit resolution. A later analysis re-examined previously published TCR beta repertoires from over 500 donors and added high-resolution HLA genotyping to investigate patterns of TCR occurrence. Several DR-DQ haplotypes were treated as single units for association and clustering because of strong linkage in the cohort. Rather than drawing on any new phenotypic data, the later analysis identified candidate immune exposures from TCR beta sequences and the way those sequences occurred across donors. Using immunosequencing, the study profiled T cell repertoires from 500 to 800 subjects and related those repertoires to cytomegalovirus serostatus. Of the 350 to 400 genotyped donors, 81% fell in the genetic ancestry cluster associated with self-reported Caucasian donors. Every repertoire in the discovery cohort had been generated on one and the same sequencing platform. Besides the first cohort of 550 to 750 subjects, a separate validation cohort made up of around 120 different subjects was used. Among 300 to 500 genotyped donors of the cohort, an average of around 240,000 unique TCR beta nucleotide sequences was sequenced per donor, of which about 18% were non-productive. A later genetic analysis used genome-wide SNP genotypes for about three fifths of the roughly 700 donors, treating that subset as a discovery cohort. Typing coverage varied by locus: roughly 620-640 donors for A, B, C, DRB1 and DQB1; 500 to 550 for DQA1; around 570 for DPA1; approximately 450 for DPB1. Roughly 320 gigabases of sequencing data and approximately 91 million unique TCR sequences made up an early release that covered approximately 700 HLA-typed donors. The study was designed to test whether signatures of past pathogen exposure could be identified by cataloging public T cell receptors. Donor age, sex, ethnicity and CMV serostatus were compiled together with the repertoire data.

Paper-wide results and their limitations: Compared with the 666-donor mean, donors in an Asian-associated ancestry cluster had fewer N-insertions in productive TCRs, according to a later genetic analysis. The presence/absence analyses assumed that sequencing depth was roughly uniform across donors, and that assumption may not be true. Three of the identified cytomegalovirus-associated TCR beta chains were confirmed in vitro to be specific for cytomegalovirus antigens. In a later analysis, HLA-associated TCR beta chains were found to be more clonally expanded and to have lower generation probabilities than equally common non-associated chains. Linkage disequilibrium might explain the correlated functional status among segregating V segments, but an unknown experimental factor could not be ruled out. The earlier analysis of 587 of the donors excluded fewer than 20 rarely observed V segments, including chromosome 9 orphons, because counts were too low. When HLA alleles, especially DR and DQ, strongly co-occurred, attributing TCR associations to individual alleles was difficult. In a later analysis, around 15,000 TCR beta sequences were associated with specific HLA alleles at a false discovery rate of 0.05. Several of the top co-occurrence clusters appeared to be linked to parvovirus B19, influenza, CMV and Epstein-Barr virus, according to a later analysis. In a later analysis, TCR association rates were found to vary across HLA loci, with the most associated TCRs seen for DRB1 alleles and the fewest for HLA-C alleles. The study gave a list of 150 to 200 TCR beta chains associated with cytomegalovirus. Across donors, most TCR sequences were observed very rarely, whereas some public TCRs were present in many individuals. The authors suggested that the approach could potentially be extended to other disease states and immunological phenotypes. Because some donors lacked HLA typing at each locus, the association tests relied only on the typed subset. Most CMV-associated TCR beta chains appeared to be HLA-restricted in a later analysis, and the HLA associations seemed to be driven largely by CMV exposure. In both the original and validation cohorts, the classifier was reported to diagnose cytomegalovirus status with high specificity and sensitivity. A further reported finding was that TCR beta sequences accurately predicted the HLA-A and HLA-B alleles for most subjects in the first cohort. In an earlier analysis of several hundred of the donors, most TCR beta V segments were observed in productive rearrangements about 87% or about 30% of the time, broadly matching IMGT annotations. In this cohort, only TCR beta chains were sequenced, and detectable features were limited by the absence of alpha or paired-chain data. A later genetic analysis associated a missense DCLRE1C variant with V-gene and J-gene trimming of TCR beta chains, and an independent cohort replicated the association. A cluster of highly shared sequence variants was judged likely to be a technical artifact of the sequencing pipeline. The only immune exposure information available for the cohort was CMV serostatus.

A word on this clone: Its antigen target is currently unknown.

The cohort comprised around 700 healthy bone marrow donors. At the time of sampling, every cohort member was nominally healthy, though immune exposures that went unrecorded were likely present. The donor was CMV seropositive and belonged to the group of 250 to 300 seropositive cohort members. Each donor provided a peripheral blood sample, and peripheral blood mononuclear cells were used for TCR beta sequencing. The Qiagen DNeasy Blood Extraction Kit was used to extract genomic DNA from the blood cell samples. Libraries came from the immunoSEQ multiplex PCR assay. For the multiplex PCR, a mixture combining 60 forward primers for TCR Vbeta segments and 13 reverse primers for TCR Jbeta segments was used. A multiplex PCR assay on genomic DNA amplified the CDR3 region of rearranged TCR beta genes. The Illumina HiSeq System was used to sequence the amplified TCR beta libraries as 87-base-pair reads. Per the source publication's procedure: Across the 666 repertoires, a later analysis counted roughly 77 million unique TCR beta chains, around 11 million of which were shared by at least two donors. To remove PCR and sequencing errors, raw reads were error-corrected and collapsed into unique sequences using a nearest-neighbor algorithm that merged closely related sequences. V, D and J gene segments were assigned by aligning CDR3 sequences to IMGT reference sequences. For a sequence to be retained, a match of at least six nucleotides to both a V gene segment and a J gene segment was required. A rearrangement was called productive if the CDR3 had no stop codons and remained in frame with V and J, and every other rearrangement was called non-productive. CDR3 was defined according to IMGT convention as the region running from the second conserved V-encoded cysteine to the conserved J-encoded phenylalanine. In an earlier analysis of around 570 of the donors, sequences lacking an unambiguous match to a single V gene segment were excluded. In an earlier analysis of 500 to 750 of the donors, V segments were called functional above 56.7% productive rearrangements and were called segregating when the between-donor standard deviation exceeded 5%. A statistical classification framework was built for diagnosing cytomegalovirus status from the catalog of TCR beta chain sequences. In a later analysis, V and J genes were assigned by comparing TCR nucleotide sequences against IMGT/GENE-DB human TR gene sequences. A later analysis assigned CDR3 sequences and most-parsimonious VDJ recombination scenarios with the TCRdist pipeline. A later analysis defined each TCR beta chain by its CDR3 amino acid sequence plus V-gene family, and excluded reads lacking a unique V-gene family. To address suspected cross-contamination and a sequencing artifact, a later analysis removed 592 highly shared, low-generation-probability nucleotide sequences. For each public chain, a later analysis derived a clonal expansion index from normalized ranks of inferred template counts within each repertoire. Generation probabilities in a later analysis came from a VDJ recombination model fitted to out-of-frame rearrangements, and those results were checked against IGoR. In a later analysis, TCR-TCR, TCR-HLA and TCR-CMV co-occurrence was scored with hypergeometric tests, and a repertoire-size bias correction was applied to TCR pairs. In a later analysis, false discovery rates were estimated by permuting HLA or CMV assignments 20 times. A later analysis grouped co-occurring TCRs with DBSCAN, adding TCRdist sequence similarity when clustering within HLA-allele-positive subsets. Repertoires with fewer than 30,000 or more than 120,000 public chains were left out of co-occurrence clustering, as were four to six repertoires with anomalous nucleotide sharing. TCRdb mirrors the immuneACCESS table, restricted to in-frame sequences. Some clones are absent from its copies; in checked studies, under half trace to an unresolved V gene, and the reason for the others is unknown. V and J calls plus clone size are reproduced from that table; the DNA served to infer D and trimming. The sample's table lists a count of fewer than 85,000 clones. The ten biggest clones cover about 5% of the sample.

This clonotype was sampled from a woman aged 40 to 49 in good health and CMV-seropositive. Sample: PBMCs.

The nucleotide sequence reads as follows: TGTGCCAGCAGCCGTACCGGCGGGGGGACGGAGACCCAGTACTTC. It specifies CASSRTGGGTETQYF. Recombination connected TRBV14 to TRBJ2-5, and 8 junction bases match TRBD2. Inclusive of the bounding cysteine and phenylalanine, the CDR3 is 15 residues long. The sequence is cut down to CDR3 DNA, 45 bases in frame from base 1. Compared with germline, V lacks 4 bases and J lacks 5 bases; bases without a gene match: 9. Reading the germline V gene gives CDR1 SGHDN and CDR2 FVKESK.